Below, 11 T cell receptor beta chains from the same sample are listed, as sequenced in a study of identical twins. TCRdb ran MiXCR on the 5' RACE reads and lists one entry per CDR3 protein. The sample lists just over 450,000 distinct CDR3 sequences, about 14% occurring once. These records were also assigned to another study, of yellow fever vaccine responses in identical twins.

The source material was CD4+ T cells sorted from blood. The receptor source for this set is a woman younger than 35 in good health.

This clonotype was seen more than once but under ten times. The rearrangement uses TRBV20-1 and TRBJ2-7; 9 bases line up with TRBD2. CDR1 is DFQATT, CDR2 SNEGSKA, per germline (reference sequence). The V and J ends lost 5 bases and 2 bases, in that order; junction bases with no gene match: 7. The CDR3 consists of 14 residues. The CDR3, as DNA: TGCAGTGCTTTTAGCGGGAGTAAGGCCTACGAGCAGTACTTC. It translates to CSAFSGSKAYEQYF.

This clonotype came up many times. V is TRBV28 and J is TRBJ2-7, with TRBD2 matching 12 bases. The junction had 1 base not matched to a gene; V was cut back by 5 bases and J by 2 bases. Germline V gene data show CDR1 as MDHEN and CDR2 as SYDVKM. CDR3 length: 14 amino acids. The CDR3 region has the DNA TGTGCCAGCAGTAGACTAGCGGGGGCCTACGAGCAGTACTTC. Protein sequence: CASSRLAGAYEQYF.

This clonotype was observed a handful of times. The J gene is TRBJ2-5, the V gene TRBV25-1; 7 positions match TRBD1. J lost 1 base, V lost 4 bases, and 3 bases had no gene match. The CDR3 totals 14 residues. The germline V gene has CDR1 MGHDK and CDR2 SYGVNS. CDR3 sequence (DNA): TGTGCCAGCAGTGTAAGGACAGGCCAAGAGACCCAGTACTTC. Residues: CASSVRTGQETQYF.

This clonotype was counted only a few times. The chain links TRBV24-1 to TRBJ2-3; 12 nucleotides align to TRBD1. Germline V gene sequence: CDR1 KGHDR, CDR2 SFDVKD. This CDR3 is built from 18 residues. V lost 3 bases, J lost 5 bases, and 11 bases stayed unmatched. This CDR3 reads CATSDPAGQGASQDTQYF. The CDR3 coding sequence is TGTGCCACCAGTGATCCCGCGGGACAGGGGGCCTCACAAGATACGCAGTATTTT.

This clonotype was counted ten times or more. This chain uses TRBV6-4 with TRBJ2-2; weak D call: TRBD1 (5 bases). Trimming took off 2 bases at V and 0 bases at J, with 7 bases between the two ends. From germline, CDR1 is MRHNA and CDR2 SNTAGT. This CDR3 is built from 15 residues. The CDR3 spells CASSDRGSNTGELFF. For the CDR3, the DNA is TGTGCCAGCAGTGACAGGGGTTCGAACACCGGGGAGCTGTTTTTT.

The V gene is TRBV21-1, the J gene TRBJ2-1; the table's D call, TRBD1, was not checked against the DNA. TRBV21-1 is a pseudogene. The CDR3 is 17 residues long. The CDR3 DNA follows: TGTGCCAGCAGCAAACGGGGAGACAGAGGGTCCTACAATGAGCAGTTCTTC. The encoded protein is CASSKRGDRGSYNEQFF.

V usage is TRBV6-1 and J usage is TRBJ2-3; D call uncertain. Trimming stripped 6 bases from V and 2 bases from J, with 12 bases between. This CDR3 contains 14 residues. Per the germline V gene, CDR1 is MNHNS and CDR2 is SASEGT. The CDR3 spells CASSSTYNTDTQYF. The DNA for the CDR3 is TGTGCCAGCAGCTCGACATATAACACAGATACGCAGTATTTT.

At least ten counts were recorded for this clonotype. The gene calls are TRBV29-1 and TRBJ2-5; D might be TRBD1 (6 bases). V was shortened by 7 bases and J by 5 bases, with 14 bases between the two germline ends. The CDR3 is 12 amino acids. Looked up from germline, CDR1 is SQVTM and CDR2 is ANQGSEA. In DNA form, the CDR3 reads TGCAGCGCTTCCGACAGGCGGGAGACCCAGTACTTC. It codes for CSASDRRETQYF. The whole variable domain, filled in from reference TRBV29-1 and TRBJ2-5, reads SAVISQKPSRDICQRGTSLTIQCQVDSQVTMMFWYRQQPGQSLTLIATANQGSEATYESGFVIDKFPISRPNLTFSTLTVSNMSPEDSSIYLCSASDRRETQYFGPGTRLLVL.

This clonotype has just a few counts. The genes are TRBV11-2 and TRBJ2-7; no definite D call. Trimming pared 5 bases from V and 2 bases from J, leaving 16 bases between. The CDR3 extends over 15 amino acids. CDR1 and CDR2 (germline): SGHAT, FQNNGV. This CDR3 is CASSPLLSPTYEQYF. CDR3 in DNA: TGTGCCAGCAGCCCCCTGTTAAGTCCCACCTACGAGCAGTACTTC.

V usage is TRBV20-1 and J usage is TRBJ1-1; TRBD1 aligns across 7 bases. The CDR3 runs 17 residues. The junction had 13 bases not matched to a gene; V was cut back by 2 bases and J by 1 base. Germline CDR1 reads DFQATT; CDR2 reads SNEGSKA (reference sequence). The CDR3 is CSARLRPTRQGNTEAFF. Written as DNA, the CDR3 is TGCAGTGCTAGACTCCGACCCACTCGACAGGGGAACACTGAAGCTTTCTTT.

With regard to this clonotype: A read error may explain this, as a much larger clone is one base away. The V gene is TRBV7-2, the J gene TRBJ2-7, with 10 bases aligning to TRBD2. CDR3 length equals 14 residues. From germline, CDR1 is SGHTA and CDR2 FQGNSA. The CDR3 DNA sequence: TGTGCCAGCAGCTTAGGTCTAGCGGGAGTCGAGCAGGACTTC. It is translated as CASSLGLAGVEQDF.